This T cell receptor (beta chain) is drawn from a study of OX40 agonist ivuxolimab in advanced cancers. Concerning the study at large: Ivuxolimab, which targeted the costimulatory receptor OX40 (CD134), was an agonistic, fully human IgG2 monoclonal antibody. Intravenous ivuxolimab was administered to patients every 2 weeks at six dose levels: 0.01, 0.1, 0.3, 1.5, 3 and 10 mg/kg. In the dose-escalation cohort, 82.7% of patients were male, and the mean age was roughly 60 years, with a range of roughly 23 to 85. The monotherapy dose-escalation portion (N of about 50 patients) of the phase I ivuxolimab trial is reported in the paper. Partial responses were achieved by three dose-escalation patients, of whom one had hepatocellular carcinoma and two had cutaneous melanoma. Of the roughly 50 dose-escalation patients, hepatocellular carcinoma was present in approximately 20, melanoma in around 15, renal cell carcinoma in 9 and head and neck cancer in 9. Patients were allowed to have had prior anti-PD-1, anti-PD-L1 or anti-CTLA-4 therapy, and 30% to 40% of the dose-escalation patients had been treated with checkpoint inhibitors. Peripheral TCRbeta sequencing was intended to test whether TCR sequence diversity was altered and clonal T-cell expansion was caused by ivuxolimab.

What the authors observed across the whole study: Which antigens the clonally expanded peripheral T cells were specific for was not determined. Partial responders in the 0.1-3.0 mg/kg groups had among the lowest normalized peripheral clonal expansion, especially among CD8+ T cells. At doses from 0.1 to 3.0 mg/kg, clonal expansion was seen in both CD4+ and CD8+ blood T cells between baseline and week 6. After ivuxolimab, expanded clones were on average more numerous among CD8+ T cells than among CD4+ T cells. Low levels of normalized T-cell clonal expansion were also seen in some patients who did not respond.

Patients with autoimmune disease history or receiving systemic immunosuppression were excluded from the trial. In every dose cohort, peripheral blood was drawn for TCR sequencing at baseline, cycle 4 day 1, and cycle 7 day 1. The samples were drawn from a first-in-human, open-label, multicenter phase I dose-escalation trial of ivuxolimab. Adults with locally advanced or metastatic head and neck squamous cell, hepatocellular, melanoma or renal cell carcinoma were enrolled in the trial. Before TCR sequencing, CD4+ T cells and CD8+ T cells were sorted from peripheral blood as separate populations. The CDR3 goes from the cysteine to the phenylalanine over 16 residues. The only DNA kept is the CDR3, 48 bases in frame from the first base. Sequences SNHLY (CDR1) and FYNNEI (CDR2) are obtained from the germline V gene. Unmatched junction bases come to 11, with V trimmed by 7 bases and J by 0 bases. Genomic DNA was isolated from the sorted cells so that the TCRbeta CDR3 region could be sequenced. The immunoSEQ Assay was used for sequencing of TCRbeta CDR3 regions. TCRdb retrieved this table from immuneACCESS and kept in-frame rearrangements only. Not all clones are present; in checked studies, unresolved V genes account for under half, and no reason is known for the remainder. The sample table lists around 63,000 clones, around nine tenths of them with a count of one. The ten largest account for over 0.25% of the sample.

Concerning this clone: The clone's antigen remains unknown. The input lacks base qualities; no much larger clone sits a single base away.

The material was CD4+ or CD8+ T cells sorted from blood, obtained in a trial of the OX40 agonist ivuxolimab. The TCR originated in an adult with an advanced solid tumor such as melanoma, head and neck, liver or kidney cancer. The rearrangement combines TRBV2 with TRBJ2-5; TRBD2 lines up with 7 middle nucleotides. The nucleotide sequence reads as follows: TGTGCCAGCACCCTTGGGACTACGTGGGACCAAGAGACCCAGTACTTC. Translated, it reads CASTLGTTWDQETQYF.